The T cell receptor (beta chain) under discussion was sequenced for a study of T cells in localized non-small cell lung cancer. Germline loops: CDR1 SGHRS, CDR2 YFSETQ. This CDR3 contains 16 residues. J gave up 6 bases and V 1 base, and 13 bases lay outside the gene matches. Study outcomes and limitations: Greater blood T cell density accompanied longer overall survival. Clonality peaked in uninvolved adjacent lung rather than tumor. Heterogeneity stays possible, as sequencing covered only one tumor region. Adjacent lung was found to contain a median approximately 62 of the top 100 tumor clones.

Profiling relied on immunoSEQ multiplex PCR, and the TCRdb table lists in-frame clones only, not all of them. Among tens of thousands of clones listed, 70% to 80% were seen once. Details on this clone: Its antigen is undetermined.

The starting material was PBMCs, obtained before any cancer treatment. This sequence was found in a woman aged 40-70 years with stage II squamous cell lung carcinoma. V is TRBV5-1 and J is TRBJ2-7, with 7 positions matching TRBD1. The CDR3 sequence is CASSLRLTGRVGEQYF. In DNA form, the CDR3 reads TGCGCCAGCAGCTTGCGCCTGACAGGGAGAGTTGGCGAGCAGTACTTC.